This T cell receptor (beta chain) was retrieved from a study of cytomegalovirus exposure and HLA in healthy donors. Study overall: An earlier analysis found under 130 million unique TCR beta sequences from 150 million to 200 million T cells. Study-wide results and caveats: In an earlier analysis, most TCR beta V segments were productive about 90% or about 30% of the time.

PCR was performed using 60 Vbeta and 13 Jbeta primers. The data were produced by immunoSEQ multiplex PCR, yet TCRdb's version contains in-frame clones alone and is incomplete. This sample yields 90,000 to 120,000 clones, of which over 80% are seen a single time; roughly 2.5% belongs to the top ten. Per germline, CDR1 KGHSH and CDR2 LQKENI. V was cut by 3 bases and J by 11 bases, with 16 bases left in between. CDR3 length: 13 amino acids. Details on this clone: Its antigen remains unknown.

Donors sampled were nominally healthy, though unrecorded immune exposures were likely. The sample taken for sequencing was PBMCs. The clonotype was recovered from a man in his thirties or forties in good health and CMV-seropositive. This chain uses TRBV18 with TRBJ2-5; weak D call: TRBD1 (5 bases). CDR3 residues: CASSPDTGPTQYF. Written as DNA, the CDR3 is TGTGCCAGCTCACCGGATACAGGTCCTACGCAGTACTTC.